Detailed here is one T cell receptor beta chain. Its cognate antigen is unknown. From the 5' RACE reads, TCRdb called clonotypes with MiXCR, one entry per CDR3 protein. The sample shows around 200,000 distinct CDR3 sequences, around 30% of them seen only once. This specimen comes from a study of T-cell memory formation after mild COVID-19. Notes on the study in general: Contracting clones localized mainly to CM and EM when CD4+ and mainly to EMRA when CD8+. The study found balanced CD4/CD8 in clones contracting day 15 to 85 and a CD4+ lean in later expanders.

The CDR3 covers 15 residues. Germline loops: CDR1 LGHNA, CDR2 YSLEER. Trimming took off 1 base at V and 0 bases at J, with 6 bases between the two ends. The TCR was taken from an adult woman who had mild COVID-19 (a few samples of this study predate the infection). Cell type and time point are not known. The chain combines TRBV4-3 with TRBJ2-2; tentatively, D is TRBD1 (5 bases). The sequenced sample consisted of PBMCs or a T cell subset sorted from them (not recorded which). Here the CDR3 DNA reads TGCGCCAGCAGCCAAGGGACACCGAACACCGGGGAGCTGTTTTTT. It encodes CASSQGTPNTGELFF.